The 16 T cell receptor beta chains below all came from one sample that was sequenced in a study of CD8+CD57+ T cells in acquired aplastic anemia. The authors sequenced patients whose flow cytometry had shown CD8+CD57+ cell expansion. Profiles of TCR beta VDJ and CDR3 were generated from a genomic DNA template. TCRdb analysed the reads with MiXCR anew, one entry per CDR3 protein. The sample has around 130,000 distinct CDR3 sequences, over 55% seen once. Sequences were obtained from sorted CD4+, CD8+, or CD8+CD57+ T cells (not recorded which) from PBMCs. All receptors derive from a human donor with aplastic anemia.

The gene calls are TRBV19 and TRBJ1-4; a possible D gene is TRBD1 (6 bases). Germline V gene sequence: CDR1 LNHDA, CDR2 SQIVND (reference sequence). The CDR3 spans 13 residues. Trimming took off 9 bases at V and 4 bases at J, with 12 bases between the two ends. The CDR3, as DNA: TGTGCCAGCCGGGACATCGATAATGAAAAACTGTTTTTT. The encoded protein is CASRDIDNEKLFF. The full variable domain, in which reference TRBV19 and TRBJ1-4 provide the parts outside the CDR3, is DGGITQSPKYLFRKEGQNVTLSCEQNLNHDAMYWYRQDPGQGLRLIYYSQIVNDFQKGDIAEGYSVSREKKESFPLTVTSAQKNPTAFYLCASRDIDNEKLFFGSGTQLSVL.

There are a few counts of this clonotype. The V and J genes are TRBV19 and TRBJ2-1; D is uncertain. Germline CDR1 LNHDA, CDR2 SQIVND (reference sequence). V gave up 3 bases and J gave up 7 bases, with 7 bases separating them. This CDR3 contains 12 residues. The CDR3 nucleotides read TGTGCCAGTAGTATCGGGCTGAATGAGCAGTTCTTC. This encodes CASSIGLNEQFF.

The V call is TRBV11-1, the J call TRBJ1-4, with 12 bases aligning to TRBD1. V lost 6 bases, J lost 2 bases, and 10 bases stayed unmatched. Germline lookup yields CDR1 SGHAT and CDR2 FQDESV (reference sequence). The CDR3 loop spans 18 amino acids. The CDR3 protein is CASSSGTGGGRTNEKLFF. The CDR3 bases are TGTGCCAGCAGTTCGGGGACAGGGGGCGGGCGGACTAATGAAAAACTGTTTTTT.

The chain uses TRBV2 and TRBJ1-1; D not resolved. V was pared by 5 bases and J by 0 bases, with 7 bases between. CDR3 size: 13 residues. Germline CDR1 is SNHLY and CDR2 is FYNNEI. The CDR3 region has the DNA TGTGCCAGCAGTCTTGACATGAACACTGAAGCTTTCTTT. It translates to CASSLDMNTEAFF.

This clonotype has a single count. The chain recombines TRBV7-3 with TRBJ2-5; 8 bases align to TRBD1. Judging by the DNA end, TRBJ2-7 fits better; the J call may be wrong. Germline CDR1 is SGHTA and CDR2 is FQGTGA. The CDR3 length is 15 residues. CDR3 bases: TGTGCCAGCAGCTTGGCAGGGGGCGCGGTAGACGAGCAGTACTTC. Protein: CASSLAGGAVDEQYF.

The chain couples TRBV9 to TRBJ2-3; D unresolved. V was trimmed by 0 bases and J by 1 base, leaving 12 bases between them. The CDR3 length is 16 residues. The V gene's germline CDR1 is SGDLS and CDR2 YYNGEE. CDR3 sequence reads: CASSVEKGFGTDTQYF. In DNA form, the CDR3 reads TGTGCCAGCAGCGTAGAAAAAGGGTTCGGCACAGATACGCAGTATTTT.

CDR3 loop: CSAAGTTMGDTQYF. The CDR3 DNA follows: TGCAGTGCTGCCGGGACTACCATGGGGGATACGCAGTATTTT. The chain carries TRBV20-1 and TRBJ2-3; 7 nucleotides align to TRBD2. The J segment lost 6 bases and the V segment lost 5 bases, leaving 11 bases of the junction unmatched. There are 14 residues in the CDR3. Germline CDR1 is DFQATT and CDR2 is SNEGSKA (reference sequence).

The chain joins TRBV2 to TRBJ2-7; D not certain. The germline CDR1 and CDR2 sequences are SNHLY and FYNNEI. V lost 6 bases to trimming and J lost 5 bases, with 14 bases between them. The CDR3 totals 13 residues. The CDR3 DNA follows: TGTGCCAGCAGCCTTCTAGGTTGGCACGAGCAGTACTTC. This sequence encodes CASSLLGWHEQYF.

The CDR3 DNA sequence: TGCAGCGTCCAAGCGGGAGGGCCAAAAGAGACCCAGTACTTC. This gives the protein CSVQAGGPKETQYF. J is TRBJ2-5 and V is TRBV29-1; TRBD2 agrees at 10 bases. V was clipped by 6 bases and J by 3 bases; unmatched bases: 7. This CDR3 is 14 amino acids long. Looked up from germline, CDR1 is SQVTM and CDR2 is ANQGSEA.

The J gene is TRBJ2-7, the V gene TRBV20-1; 13 positions match TRBD2. The V and J ends lost 1 base and 4 bases, in that order; junction bases with no gene match: 4. Germline V gene data show CDR1 as DFQATT and CDR2 as SNEGSKA (reference sequence). The CDR3 totals 15 residues. The CDR3 here is CSARGTSGRTYEQYF. The CDR3 DNA reads as TGCAGTGCTAGAGGGACTAGCGGGAGAACGTACGAGCAGTACTTC.

V is TRBV7-2 and J is TRBJ1-2; D is unclear. V lost 5 bases to trimming and J lost 4 bases, with 17 bases between them. Per the germline V gene, CDR1 is SGHTA and CDR2 is FQGNSA. The CDR3 has 15 amino acids. The CDR3 reads CASSPYPVRSYGYTF. The CDR3 DNA reads as TGTGCCAGCAGCCCATACCCGGTTCGAAGCTATGGCTACACCTTC.

V and J are TRBV2 and TRBJ1-2; 7 bases line up with TRBD1. Germline CDR1 reads SNHLY; CDR2 reads FYNNEI. CDR3 size: 13 residues. Germline trimming cut 4 bases from V and 4 bases from J; bases unmatched to any gene: 3. The CDR3 here is CASSVEGAYGYTF. The DNA for the CDR3 is TGTGCCAGCAGTGTAGAGGGGGCCTATGGCTACACCTTC.

This rearrangement joins TRBV29-1 to TRBJ2-7, with TRBD1 matching 9 bases. Trimming took 8 bases from V and 6 from J; bases not matched to a gene: 2. This CDR3 is built from 10 residues. Germline V lookup: CDR1 SQVTM, CDR2 ANQGSEA. The CDR3 sequence: CSLDRGEQYF. CDR3 bases: TGCAGCTTGGACAGGGGCGAGCAGTACTTC.

V and J are TRBV24-1 and TRBJ1-2; unclear D gene. The CDR3 has 11 residues. Trimming shortened V by 3 bases and J by 5 bases, and 3 bases separated the two germline ends. The germline V gene encodes CDR1 KGHDR and CDR2 SFDVKD. CDR3 sequence (DNA): TGTGCCACCAGTGATATTTATGGCTACACCTTC. It translates to CATSDIYGYTF.

The V gene is TRBV19, the J gene TRBJ1-2; D remains unclear. Germline V gene lookup returns CDR1 LNHDA and CDR2 SQIVND (reference sequence). Trimming cost V 2 bases and J 8 bases, with 21 bases left between them. The CDR3 contains 16 residues. The chain's CDR3 is CASSIPDGRPQEGYTF. CDR3 coding DNA: TGTGCCAGTAGTATACCTGATGGCAGGCCCCAGGAGGGCTACACCTTC.

The chain employs TRBV24-1 and TRBJ2-3; TRBD2 matches at 9 bases. Trimming cost V 3 bases and J 5 bases; bases outside gene matches: 11. The CDR3 is 17 amino acids. Germline values: CDR1 KGHDR, CDR2 SFDVKD. The CDR3 reads CATSDGPGLAGRDTQYF. The CDR3, as DNA: TGTGCCACCAGTGATGGCCCTGGGCTAGCGGGAAGAGATACGCAGTATTTT.